Listed here are 18 T cell receptor beta chains from one sample, sequenced in a study of blood T cells in healthy people across ages. Together with a sample-barcoded 5' primer, a J-beta primer mix was included in a second PCR lasting roughly 6 to 12 cycles. A single record per CDR3 protein comes from TCRdb applying MiXCR to the 5' RACE reads. Seen here are a few hundred thousand distinct CDR3 sequences, approximately 47% observed once, and the top ten hold around 53%. The sample was blood. All receptors derive from a man aged 60 to 75 in good health.

This clonotype was counted only a few times. The chain combines TRBV7-2 with TRBJ2-4, with D perhaps matching TRBD2 (6 bases). This CDR3 is 14 amino acids long. With 5 bases removed from V and 2 bases from J, the gap between germline ends came to 10 bases. Germline CDR1 and CDR2: SGHTA and FQGNSA. The CDR3 DNA is TGTGCCAGCAGCCACGGGGGAACCAAAAACATTCAGTACTTC. Amino acids: CASSHGGTKNIQYF.

This sequence joins TRBV20-1 and TRBJ1-5; TRBD1 might be the D (5 bases). This CDR3 has 14 amino acids. Germline V CDR1 and CDR2: DFQATT, SNEGSKA (reference sequence). V was pared by 1 base and J by 5 bases, with 12 bases between. The CDR3, as DNA: TGCAGTGCTAGAGGAGGGGACGCGGATCAGCCCCAGCATTTT. Translation gives CSARGGDADQPQHF.

This clonotype showed up many times. CDR3 DNA sequence: TGTGCCAGCTCCGATCAACGAGGGACAGCCGAGCAGTACTTC. Encoded protein: CASSDQRGTAEQYF. The chain couples TRBV18 to TRBJ2-7; 7 bases match TRBD1. The length of the CDR3 is 14 residues. The junction had 11 bases not matched to a gene; V was cut back by 6 bases and J by 6 bases. CDR1 is KGHSH, CDR2 LQKENI, per germline.

This CDR3 reads CASSLRGPYTDTQYF. The CDR3 region has the DNA TGTGCCAGCAGTCTACGGGGGCCCTACACAGATACGCAGTATTTT. The chain carries TRBV28 and TRBJ2-3; D might be TRBD1 or TRBD2, each matching 6 bases. CDR3 length equals 15 residues. Germline assignment: CDR1 MDHEN and CDR2 SYDVKM. V lost 5 bases to trimming and J lost 2 bases, with 14 bases between them. Full variable domain (outside the CDR3, taken from reference TRBV28 and TRBJ2-3): DVKVTQSSRYLVKRTGEKVFLECVQDMDHENMFWYRQDPGLGLRLIYFSYDVKMKEKGDIPEGYSVSREKKERFSLILESASTNQTSMYLCASSLRGPYTDTQYFGPGTRLTVL.

This clonotype was recorded many times. The chain combines TRBV20-1 with TRBJ2-3; D is possibly TRBD1 (5 bases). Between the trimmed V and J ends, which lost 0 bases and 3 bases, there was a span of 16 bases. Germline lookup yields CDR1 DFQATT and CDR2 SNEGSKA (reference sequence). The CDR3 sequence is 16 residues long. As DNA, the CDR3 is TGCAGTGCTAGAGATACAGATGGGGCTTATACAGATACGCAGTATTTT. This translates into CSARDTDGAYTDTQYF.

V is TRBV3-1 and J is TRBJ1-2; 8 bases align to TRBD1. The CDR3 has 14 residues. Germline loops: CDR1 LGHDT, CDR2 YNNKEL (reference sequence). With V trimmed by 1 base and J by 6 bases, 4 bases remained unmatched. The CDR3 DNA reads TGTGCCAGCAGCCAAGCAGGGGGCTTGAATGGCTACACCTTC. Translation: CASSQAGGLNGYTF.

Of note for this clonotype: The junction and the germline gene differ at one end; a read error may be behind it. The chain combines TRBV20-1 with TRBJ1-1; D ambiguous. This CDR3 has 11 amino acids. Germline V CDR1 and CDR2: DFQATT, SNEGSKA (reference sequence). CDR3 protein: CSAPTHTETFF. Here the CDR3 DNA reads TGCAGTGCCCCGACGCACACTGAAACTTTCTTT.

V gene TRBV3-1 combines with J gene TRBJ2-5, with D perhaps matching TRBD2 (5 bases). Trimming took 5 bases from V and 6 from J, leaving 16 bases between them. Germline V gene sequence: CDR1 LGHDT, CDR2 YNNKEL (reference sequence). The CDR3 extends over 14 amino acids. DNA for the CDR3: TGTGCCAGCAGCGATAGACAACTAGGCAAGACCCAGTACTTC. This sequence encodes CASSDRQLGKTQYF.

As to this clonotype: This clone may be a read error of a much larger clone one base away. The V gene is TRBV28, the J gene TRBJ1-4, with TRBD1 as a possible D gene (5 bases). V lost 2 bases and J lost 7, with 11 bases in between. The V gene's germline CDR1 is MDHEN and CDR2 SYDVKM. CDR3 length equals 14 residues. The CDR3 DNA reads as TGTGCCAGCAGTTTAGCAGGGATGGCTGAAAAACTGTTTTTT. This encodes CASSLAGMAEKLFF.

The chain links TRBV12-3 or TRBV12-4 to TRBJ1-5; perhaps TRBD1 as D (6 bases). The V gene lost 7 bases and the J gene lost 7 bases, with 17 bases spanning the gap. CDR3 length: 14 residues. The chain's CDR3 is CASTLRGAGQPQHF. The CDR3 DNA follows: TGTGCCAGCACCTTAAGGGGGGCCGGGCAGCCCCAGCATTTT.

This chain links TRBV20-1 with TRBJ1-2; D remains ambiguous. There are 12 residues in the CDR3. Between the trimmed V and J ends, which lost 6 bases and 8 bases, there was a span of 16 bases. Germline-derived CDR1 and CDR2 are DFQATT and SNEGSKA (reference sequence). The CDR3 bases are TGCAGTGCCTGGACGTCCCGGAGAGGCTACACCTTC. Translating it yields CSAWTSRRGYTF.

CDR3 protein: CASRAPGNSNQPQHF. DNA of the CDR3: TGTGCCAGCCGGGCGCCAGGGAATAGCAATCAGCCCCAGCATTTT. This sequence joins TRBV2 and TRBJ1-5, with D perhaps TRBD1 (5 bases). The CDR3 runs to 15 residues. Germline-derived CDR1 and CDR2 are SNHLY and FYNNEI. V shed 8 bases and J shed 0 bases, with 14 bases lying between them.

The rearrangement joins TRBV25-1 to TRBJ1-2, with no clear D. Germline CDR1 MGHDK, CDR2 SYGVNS. This CDR3 has 20 residues. With 1 base removed from V and 5 bases from J, the gap between germline ends came to 29 bases. Here the CDR3 reads CASSECISGFLNYGIYGYTF. The DNA for the CDR3 is TGTGCCAGCAGTGAATGTATTTCAGGATTCCTTAACTATGGAATTTATGGCTACACCTTC.

The rearrangement uses TRBV29-1 and TRBJ2-3; 13 bases are a match to TRBD2. CDR1 SQVTM and CDR2 ANQGSEA come from the germline V gene. There are 16 residues in the CDR3. V was clipped by 6 bases and J by 4 bases; unmatched bases: 10. CDR3: CSVERLAGGPADTQYF. The CDR3 DNA reads TGCAGCGTGGAAAGACTAGCGGGAGGTCCGGCAGATACGCAGTATTTT.

The J gene is TRBJ1-2, the V gene TRBV30, with D unresolved. Germline CDR1 GTSNPN, CDR2 SVGIG (reference sequence). V lost 1 base and J 8 bases, leaving 11 bases between the germline ends. The CDR3 contains 12 residues. CDR3 coding DNA: TGTGCCTGGAGTGAGGTCAGCGGAGGCTACACCTTC. Amino acid sequence: CAWSEVSGGYTF.

The rearrangement uses TRBV6-2 or TRBV6-3 and TRBJ1-4, with D unresolved. Germline lookup yields CDR1 MNHEY and CDR2 SVGEGT. The ends were cut back, 4 bases at V and 7 bases at J, with 10 bases in the middle. This CDR3 has 13 amino acids. CDR3 nucleotide sequence: TGTGCCAGCAGTTCCGATAAAGGTGAAAAACTGTTTTTT. This gives the protein CASSSDKGEKLFF.

The V call is TRBV9, the J call TRBJ2-1; TRBD2 matches at 7 bases. J was trimmed by 9 bases and V by 10 bases; bases with no gene match: 7. CDR3 length equals 11 residues. Germline assignment: CDR1 SGDLS and CDR2 YYNGEE. CDR3 nucleotide sequence: TGTGCCGGCGGCCGCGGGGGTGAGCAGTTCTTC. Translating gives CAGGRGGEQFF.

The V gene is TRBV2, the J gene TRBJ2-1, with D unclear. CDR1 and CDR2 (germline): SNHLY, FYNNEI. Trimming took off 6 bases at V and 14 bases at J, with 14 bases between the two ends. This CDR3 is 11 amino acids long. The CDR3 coding sequence is TGTGCCAGCAGGGTCGCGGATAGGGAGTTCTTC. Amino acids: CASRVADREFF.